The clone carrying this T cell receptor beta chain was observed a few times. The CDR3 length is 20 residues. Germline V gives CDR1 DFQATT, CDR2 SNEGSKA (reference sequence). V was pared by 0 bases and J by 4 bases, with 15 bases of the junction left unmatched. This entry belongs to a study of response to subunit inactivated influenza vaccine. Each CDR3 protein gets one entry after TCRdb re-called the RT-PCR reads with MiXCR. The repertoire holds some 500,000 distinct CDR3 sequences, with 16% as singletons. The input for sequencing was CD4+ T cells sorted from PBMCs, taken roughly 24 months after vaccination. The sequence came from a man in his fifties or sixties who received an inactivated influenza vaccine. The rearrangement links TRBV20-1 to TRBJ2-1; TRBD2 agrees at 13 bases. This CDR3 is CSARDPVTSGRMSTYNEQFF. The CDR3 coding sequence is TGCAGTGCTAGAGACCCCGTGACTAGCGGGAGGATGTCGACGTACAATGAGCAGTTCTTC.